Listed below are T cell receptor beta chains from one sample, sequenced in a study of blood T cell repertoires in COVID-19. The assay was immunoSEQ multiplex PCR, and TCRdb's table has in-frame clones only and misses some. This table holds a few hundred thousand clones, approximately 86% found once. The sample was peripheral blood. Receptors originate from a human donor in a cohort sampled during active COVID-19. Both conserved end residues are part of each CDR3. Each record gives: clone size, J gene, V gene, D gene, CDR3 protein, CDR3 DNA. D genes are given only for firm matches. Only part of the rows carry a size: once, few, many, or a class if the clone is expanded.

size: .
J: TRBJ1-1
V: TRBV27
D: .
CDR3: CASSSLGAGNTEAFF
DNA: TGTGCCAGCAGTTCATTAGGGGCCGGGAACACTGAAGCTTTCTTT

size: .
J: TRBJ1-1
V: TRBV11-2
D: .
CDR3: CASSLRVHTEAFF
DNA: TGTGCCAGCAGCTTAAGAGTCCACACTGAAGCTTTCTTT

size: .
J: TRBJ2-7
V: TRBV4-1
D: TRBD1
CDR3: CASSQAQGIYEQYF
DNA: TGCGCCAGCAGCCAAGCACAGGGGATCTACGAGCAGTACTTC

size: .
J: TRBJ1-1
V: TRBV24-1
D: .
CDR3: CATSDWGGGAATEAFF
DNA: TGTGCCACCAGTGATTGGGGTGGAGGGGCAGCCACTGAAGCTTTCTTT

size: .
J: TRBJ2-7
V: TRBV27
D: TRBD2
CDR3: CATQRGSYEQYF
DNA: TGTGCCACGCAGCGGGGTTCCTACGAGCAGTACTTC

size: .
J: TRBJ2-3
V: TRBV28
D: .
CDR3: CASSFFFLAEDADTQYF
DNA: TGTGCCAGCAGTTTCTTCTTCTTAGCGGAAGACGCAGATACGCAGTATTTT

size: .
J: TRBJ1-5
V: TRBV12-3/TRBV12-4
D: .
CDR3: CASNGWGEPQHF
DNA: TGTGCCAGCAATGGATGGGGGGAGCCCCAGCATTTT

size: once
J: TRBJ2-7
V: TRBV7-3
D: TRBD2
CDR3: CASSFSGGPSYEQYF
DNA: TGTGCCAGCAGCTTCAGCGGGGGCCCATCCTACGAGCAGTACTTC

size: .
J: TRBJ2-7
V: TRBV9
D: .
CDR3: CASSVGTATYEQYF
DNA: TGTGCCAGCAGCGTAGGGACAGCCACCTACGAGCAGTACTTC

size: .
J: TRBJ2-2
V: TRBV15
D: TRBD1
CDR3: CATSRDRGQSDTGELFF
DNA: TGTGCCACCAGCAGAGATAGGGGACAGAGTGACACCGGGGAGCTGTTTTTT

size: .
J: TRBJ2-7
V: TRBV7-9
D: .
CDR3: CASSSSRGEQYF
DNA: TGTGCCAGCAGCTCTTCCAGGGGCGAGCAGTACTTC

size: .
J: TRBJ2-5
V: TRBV27
D: .
CDR3: CASSLRGRETQYF
DNA: TGTGCCAGCAGTCTCCGGGGTCGGGAGACCCAGTACTTC

size: .
J: TRBJ2-1
V: TRBV19
D: TRBD2
CDR3: CASSVTSGRANEQFF
DNA: TGTGCCAGTAGTGTCACTAGCGGGAGGGCCAATGAGCAGTTCTTC

size: once
J: TRBJ1-2
V: TRBV24-1
D: .
CDR3: CATSDGEVNYGYTF
DNA: TGTGCCACCAGTGATGGAGAAGTTAACTATGGCTACACCTTC